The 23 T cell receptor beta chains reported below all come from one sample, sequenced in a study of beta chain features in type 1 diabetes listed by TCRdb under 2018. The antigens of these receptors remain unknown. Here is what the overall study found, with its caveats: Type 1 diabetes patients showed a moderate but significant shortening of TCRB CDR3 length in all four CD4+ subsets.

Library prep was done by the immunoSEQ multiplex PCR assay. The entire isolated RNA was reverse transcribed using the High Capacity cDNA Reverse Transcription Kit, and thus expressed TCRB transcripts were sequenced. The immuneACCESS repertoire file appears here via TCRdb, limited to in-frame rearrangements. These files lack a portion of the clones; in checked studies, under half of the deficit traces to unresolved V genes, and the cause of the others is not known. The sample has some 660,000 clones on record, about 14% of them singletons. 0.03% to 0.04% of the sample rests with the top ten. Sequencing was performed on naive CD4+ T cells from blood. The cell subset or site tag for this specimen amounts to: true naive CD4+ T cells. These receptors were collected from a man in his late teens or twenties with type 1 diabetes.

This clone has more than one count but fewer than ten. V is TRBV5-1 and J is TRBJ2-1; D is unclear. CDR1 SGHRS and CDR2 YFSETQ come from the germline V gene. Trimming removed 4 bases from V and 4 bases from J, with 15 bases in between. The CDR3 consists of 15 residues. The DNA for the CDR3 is TGCGCCAGCAGCGACACGGCTCCCACTTACAATGAGCAGTTCTTC. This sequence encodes CASSDTAPTYNEQFF.

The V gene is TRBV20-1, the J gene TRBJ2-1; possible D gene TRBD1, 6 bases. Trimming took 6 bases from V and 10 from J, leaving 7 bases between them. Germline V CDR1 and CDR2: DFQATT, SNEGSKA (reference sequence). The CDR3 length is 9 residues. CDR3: CSARGEQFF. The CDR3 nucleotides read TGCAGTGCCAGGGGAGAGCAGTTCTTC.

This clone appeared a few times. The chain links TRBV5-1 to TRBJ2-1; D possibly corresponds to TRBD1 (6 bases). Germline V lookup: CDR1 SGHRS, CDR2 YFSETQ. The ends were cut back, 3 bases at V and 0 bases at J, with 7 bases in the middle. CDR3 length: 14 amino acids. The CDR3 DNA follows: TGCGCCAGCAGCTCGGACAGCTCCTACAATGAGCAGTTCTTC. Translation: CASSSDSSYNEQFF.

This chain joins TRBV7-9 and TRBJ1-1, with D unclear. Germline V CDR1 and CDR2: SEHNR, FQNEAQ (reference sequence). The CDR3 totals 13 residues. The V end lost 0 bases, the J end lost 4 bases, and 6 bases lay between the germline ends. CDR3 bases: TGTGCCAGCAGCTTAGCGCCCGGCACTGAAGCTTTCTTT. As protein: CASSLAPGTEAFF.

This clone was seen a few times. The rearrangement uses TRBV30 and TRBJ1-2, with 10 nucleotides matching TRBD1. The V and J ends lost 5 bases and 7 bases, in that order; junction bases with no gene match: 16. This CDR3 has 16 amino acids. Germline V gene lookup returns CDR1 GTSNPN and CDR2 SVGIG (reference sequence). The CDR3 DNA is TGTGCCTGGGTACCTCCCTGGACAGGGGGAAAGGTTGGCTACACCTTC. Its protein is CAWVPPWTGGKVGYTF.

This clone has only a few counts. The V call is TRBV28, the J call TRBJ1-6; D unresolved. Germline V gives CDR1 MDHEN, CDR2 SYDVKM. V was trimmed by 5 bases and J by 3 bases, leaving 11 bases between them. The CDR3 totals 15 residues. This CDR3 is CASSGAGFYNSPLHF. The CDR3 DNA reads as TGTGCCAGCAGTGGCGCAGGATTCTATAATTCACCCCTCCACTTT.

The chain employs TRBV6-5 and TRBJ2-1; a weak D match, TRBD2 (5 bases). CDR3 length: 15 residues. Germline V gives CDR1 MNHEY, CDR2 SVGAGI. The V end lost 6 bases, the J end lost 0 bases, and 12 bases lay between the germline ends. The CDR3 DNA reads TGTGCCAGCAGCCGAGCGGTAAGCTCCTACAATGAGCAGTTCTTC. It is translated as CASSRAVSSYNEQFF.

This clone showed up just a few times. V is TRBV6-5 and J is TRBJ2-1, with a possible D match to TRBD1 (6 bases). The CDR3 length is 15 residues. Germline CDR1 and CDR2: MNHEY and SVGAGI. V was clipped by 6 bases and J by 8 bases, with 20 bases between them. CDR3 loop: CASRRTGTFGHEQFF. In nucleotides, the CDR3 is TGTGCCAGCAGAAGAACCGGGACATTTGGCCATGAGCAGTTCTTC.

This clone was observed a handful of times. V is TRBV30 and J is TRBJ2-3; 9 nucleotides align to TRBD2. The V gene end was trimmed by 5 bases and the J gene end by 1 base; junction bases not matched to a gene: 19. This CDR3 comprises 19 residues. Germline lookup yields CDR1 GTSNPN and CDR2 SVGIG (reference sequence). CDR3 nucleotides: TGTGCCTGGTTCGGGGGGCCGCTAGCGGGAAATCTTCGCACAGATACGCAGTATTTT. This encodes CAWFGGPLAGNLRTDTQYF.

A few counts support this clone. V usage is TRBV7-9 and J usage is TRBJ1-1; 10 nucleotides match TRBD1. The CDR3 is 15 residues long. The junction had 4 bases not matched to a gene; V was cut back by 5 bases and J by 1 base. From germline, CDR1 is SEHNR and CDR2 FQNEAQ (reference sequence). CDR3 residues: CASSAGDRGNTEAFF. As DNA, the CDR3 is TGTGCCAGCAGCGCTGGGGACAGGGGGAACACTGAAGCTTTCTTT.

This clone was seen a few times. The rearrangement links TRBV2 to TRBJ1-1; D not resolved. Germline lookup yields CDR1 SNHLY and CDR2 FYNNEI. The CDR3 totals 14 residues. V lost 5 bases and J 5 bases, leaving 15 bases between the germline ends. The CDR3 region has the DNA TGTGCCAGCAGTCCGCAGGAAATCGGGACTGAAGCTTTCTTT. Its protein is CASSPQEIGTEAFF. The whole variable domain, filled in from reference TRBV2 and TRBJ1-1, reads EPEVTQTPSHQVTQMGQEVILRCVPISNHLYFYWYRQILGQKVEFLVSFYNNEISEKSEIFDDQFSVERPDGSNFTLKIRSTKLEDSAMYFCASSPQEIGTEAFFGQGTRLTVV.

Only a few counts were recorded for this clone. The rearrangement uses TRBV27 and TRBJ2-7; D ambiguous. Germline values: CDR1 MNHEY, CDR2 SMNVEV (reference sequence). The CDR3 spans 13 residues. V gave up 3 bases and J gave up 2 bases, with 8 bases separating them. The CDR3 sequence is CASSLDVAYEQYF. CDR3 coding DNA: TGTGCCAGCAGTTTGGACGTGGCCTACGAGCAGTACTTC.

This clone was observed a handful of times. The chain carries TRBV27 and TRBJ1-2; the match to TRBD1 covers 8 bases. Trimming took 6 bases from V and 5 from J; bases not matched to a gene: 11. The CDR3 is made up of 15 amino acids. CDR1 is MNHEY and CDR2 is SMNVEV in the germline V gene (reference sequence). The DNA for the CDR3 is TGTGCCAGCAGCCCGGACAGGGTCTTGGGGTATGGCTACACCTTC. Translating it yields CASSPDRVLGYGYTF.

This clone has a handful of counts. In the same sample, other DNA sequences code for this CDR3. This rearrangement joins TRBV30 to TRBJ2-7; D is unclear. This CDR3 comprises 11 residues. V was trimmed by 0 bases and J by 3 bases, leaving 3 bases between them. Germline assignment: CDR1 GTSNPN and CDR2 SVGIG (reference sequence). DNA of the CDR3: TGTGCCTGGAGTGTAAGCTACGAGCAGTACTTC. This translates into CAWSVSYEQYF. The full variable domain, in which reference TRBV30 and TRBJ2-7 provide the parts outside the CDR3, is SQTIHQWPATLVQPVGSPLSLECTVEGTSNPNLYWYRQAAGRGLQLLFYSVGIGQISSEVPQNLSASRPQDRQFILSSKKLLLSDSGFYLCAWSVSYEQYFGPGTRLTVT.

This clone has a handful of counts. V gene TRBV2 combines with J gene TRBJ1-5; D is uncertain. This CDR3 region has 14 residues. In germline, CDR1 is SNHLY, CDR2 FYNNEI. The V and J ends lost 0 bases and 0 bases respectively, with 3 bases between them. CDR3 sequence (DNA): TGTGCCAGCAGTGAAGCCGATAGCAATCAGCCCCAGCATTTT. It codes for CASSEADSNQPQHF.

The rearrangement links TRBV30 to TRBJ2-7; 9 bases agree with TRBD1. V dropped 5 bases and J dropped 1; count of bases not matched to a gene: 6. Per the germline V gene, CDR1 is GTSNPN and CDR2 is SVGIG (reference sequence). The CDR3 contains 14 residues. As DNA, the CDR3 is TGTGCCTGGGGCCGGGACAGGGTATCCTACGAGCAGTACTTC. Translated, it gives CAWGRDRVSYEQYF.

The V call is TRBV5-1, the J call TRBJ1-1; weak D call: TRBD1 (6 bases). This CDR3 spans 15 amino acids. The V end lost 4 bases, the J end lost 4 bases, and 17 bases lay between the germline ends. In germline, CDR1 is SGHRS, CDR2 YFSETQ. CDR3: CASSLDGQGTTEAFF. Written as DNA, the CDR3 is TGCGCCAGCAGCCTAGACGGCCAGGGGACCACTGAAGCTTTCTTT.

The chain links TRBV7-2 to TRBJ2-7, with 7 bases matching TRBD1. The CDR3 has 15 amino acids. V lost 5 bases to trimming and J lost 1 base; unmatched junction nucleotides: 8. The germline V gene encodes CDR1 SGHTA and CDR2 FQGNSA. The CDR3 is CASSPRQGSSYEQYF. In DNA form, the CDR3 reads TGTGCCAGCAGCCCGAGACAGGGTTCGTCCTACGAGCAGTACTTC.

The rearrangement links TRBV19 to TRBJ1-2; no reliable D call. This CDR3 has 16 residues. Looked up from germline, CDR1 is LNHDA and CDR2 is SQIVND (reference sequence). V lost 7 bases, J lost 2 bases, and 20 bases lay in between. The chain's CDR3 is CASMYSHRPGNYGYTF. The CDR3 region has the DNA TGTGCCAGTATGTATTCCCACCGCCCGGGAAACTATGGCTACACCTTC.

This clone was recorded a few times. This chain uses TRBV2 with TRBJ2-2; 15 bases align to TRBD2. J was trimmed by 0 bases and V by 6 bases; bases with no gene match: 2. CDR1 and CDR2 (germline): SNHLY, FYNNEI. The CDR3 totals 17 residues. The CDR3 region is CASRGLAGGPNTGELFF. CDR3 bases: TGTGCCAGCAGAGGACTAGCGGGAGGGCCGAACACCGGGGAGCTGTTTTTT.

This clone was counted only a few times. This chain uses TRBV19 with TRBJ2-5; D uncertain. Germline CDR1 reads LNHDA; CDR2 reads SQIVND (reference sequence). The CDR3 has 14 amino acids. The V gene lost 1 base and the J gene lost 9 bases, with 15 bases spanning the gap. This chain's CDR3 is CASSIGSPPMSQYF. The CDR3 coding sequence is TGTGCCAGTAGTATAGGTTCCCCTCCCATGTCCCAGTACTTC.

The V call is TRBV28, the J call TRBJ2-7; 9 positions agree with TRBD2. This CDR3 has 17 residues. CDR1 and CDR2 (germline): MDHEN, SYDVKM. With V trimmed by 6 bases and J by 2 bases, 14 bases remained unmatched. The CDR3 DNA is TGTGCCAGCAGGGCTTCGCTCCTAGCGGGATTGACCTACGAGCAGTACTTC. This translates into CASRASLLAGLTYEQYF. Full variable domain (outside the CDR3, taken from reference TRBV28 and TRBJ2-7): DVKVTQSSRYLVKRTGEKVFLECVQDMDHENMFWYRQDPGLGLRLIYFSYDVKMKEKGDIPEGYSVSREKKERFSLILESASTNQTSMYLCASRASLLAGLTYEQYFGPGTRLTVT.

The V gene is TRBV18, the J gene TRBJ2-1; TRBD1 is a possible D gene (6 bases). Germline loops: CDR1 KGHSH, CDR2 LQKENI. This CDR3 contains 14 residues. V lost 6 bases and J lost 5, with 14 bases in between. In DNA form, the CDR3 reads TGTGCCAGCTCCCTCAGCTGGACAGACAATGAGCAGTTCTTC. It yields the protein CASSLSWTDNEQFF.